This T cell receptor beta chain emerged from a study of control samples from healthy donors and cancer patients (dated by TCRdb to 2019 to 2021). On this clone itself: This receptor's antigen is unknown. No clone much larger than this one lies a single base away; base qualities are absent. This specimen includes other DNA sequences encoding the same CDR3.

Between the V and J ends, shortened by 2 bases and 4 bases respectively, the junction contains 5 bases. For CDR1 and CDR2, the germline V gene lists SGHTA and FQGNSA. Its CDR3 holds 12 amino acids, cysteine through phenylalanine. Here the CDR3 DNA is all that survives: 36 bases in frame from base 1. Library preparation was by the immunoSEQ multiplex PCR assay. TCRdb re-hosts the immuneACCESS table, in-frame sequences only. Its copies lack some clones; in the studies checked, an unresolved V gene accounts for under half of them, and the cause for the rest is not known. The sample profile shows 150,000 to 200,000 clones; almost 90% of them were found once. The top ten clones comprise just over 1.4% of the sample.

The sample consisted of blood. This sequence was found in a woman aged 50 to 65 in good health. The V and J genes are TRBV7-2 and TRBJ2-5, with an unclear D gene assignment. CDR3 sequence: CASSLRAETQYF. The bases are TGTGCCAGCAGCTTACGGGCAGAGACCCAGTACTTC.